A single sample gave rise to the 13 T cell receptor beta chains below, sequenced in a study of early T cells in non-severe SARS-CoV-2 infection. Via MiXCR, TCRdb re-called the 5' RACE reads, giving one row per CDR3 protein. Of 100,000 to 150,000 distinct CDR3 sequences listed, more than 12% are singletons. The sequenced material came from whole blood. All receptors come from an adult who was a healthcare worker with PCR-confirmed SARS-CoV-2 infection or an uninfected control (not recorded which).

DNA of the CDR3: TGTGCCAGCAGTCTCCGGGACGGAGACACAGATACGCAGTATTTT. Translation gives CASSLRDGDTDTQYF. V usage is TRBV5-4 and J usage is TRBJ2-3; D assignment may be TRBD1 or TRBD2 (5 bases each). The CDR3 sequence is 15 residues long. The germline CDR1 and CDR2 sequences are SGHNT and YYREEE (reference sequence). V dropped 5 bases and J dropped 2 bases, with 15 bases sitting between them.

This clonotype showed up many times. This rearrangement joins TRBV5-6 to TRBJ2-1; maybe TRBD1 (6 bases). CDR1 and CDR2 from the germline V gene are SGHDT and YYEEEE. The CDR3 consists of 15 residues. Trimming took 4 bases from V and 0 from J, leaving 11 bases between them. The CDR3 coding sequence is TGTGCCAGCAGCGAAGGGGGTGGCTCCTACAATGAGCAGTTCTTC. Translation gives CASSEGGGSYNEQFF.

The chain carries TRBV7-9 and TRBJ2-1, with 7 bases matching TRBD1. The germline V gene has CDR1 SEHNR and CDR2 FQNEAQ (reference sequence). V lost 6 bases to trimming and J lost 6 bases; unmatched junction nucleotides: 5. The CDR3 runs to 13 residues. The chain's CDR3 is CASRNPGGNEQFF. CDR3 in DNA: TGTGCCAGCAGAAACCCAGGGGGCAATGAGCAGTTCTTC.

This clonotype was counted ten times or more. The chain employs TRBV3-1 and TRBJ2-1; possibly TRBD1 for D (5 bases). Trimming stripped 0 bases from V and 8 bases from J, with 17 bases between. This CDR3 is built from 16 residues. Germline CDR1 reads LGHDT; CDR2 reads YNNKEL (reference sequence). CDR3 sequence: CASSQDVWGSVDEQFF. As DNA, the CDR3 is TGTGCCAGCAGCCAAGATGTTTGGGGCTCTGTCGATGAGCAGTTCTTC.

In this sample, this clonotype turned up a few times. CDR3 sequence (DNA): TGTGCCAGCAGTGAACAAACCCTAGCAGATACGCAGTATTTT. Translated: CASSEQTLADTQYF. The V and J genes are TRBV6-4 and TRBJ2-3; D unresolved. The CDR3 contains 14 residues. Germline CDR1 and CDR2: MRHNA and SNTAGT. V gave up 3 bases and J gave up 4 bases, with 11 bases separating them.

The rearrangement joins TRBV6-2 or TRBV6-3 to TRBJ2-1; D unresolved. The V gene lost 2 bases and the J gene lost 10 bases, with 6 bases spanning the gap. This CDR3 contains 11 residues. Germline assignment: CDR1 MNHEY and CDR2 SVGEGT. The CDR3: CASSYGPEQFF. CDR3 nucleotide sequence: TGTGCCAGCAGTTACGGCCCCGAGCAGTTCTTC.

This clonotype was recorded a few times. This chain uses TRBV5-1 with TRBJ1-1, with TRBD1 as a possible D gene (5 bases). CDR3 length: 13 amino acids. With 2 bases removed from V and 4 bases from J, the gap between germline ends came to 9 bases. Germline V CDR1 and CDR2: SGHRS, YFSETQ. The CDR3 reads CASSLGASTEAFF. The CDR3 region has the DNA TGCGCCAGCAGCTTAGGGGCGAGCACTGAAGCTTTCTTT. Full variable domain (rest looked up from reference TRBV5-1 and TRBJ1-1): KAGVTQTPRYLIKTRGQQVTLSCSPISGHRSVSWYQQTPGQGLQFLFEYFSETQRNKGNFPGRFSGRQFSNSRSEMNVSTLELGDSALYLCASSLGASTEAFFGQGTRLTVV.

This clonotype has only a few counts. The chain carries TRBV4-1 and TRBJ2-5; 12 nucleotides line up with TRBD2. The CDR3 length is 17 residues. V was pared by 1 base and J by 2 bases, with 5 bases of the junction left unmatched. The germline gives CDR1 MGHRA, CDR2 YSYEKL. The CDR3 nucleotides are TGCGCCAGCAGCCAAGTGGTCGGACTAGCGGGGCAAGAGACCCAGTACTTC. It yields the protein CASSQVVGLAGQETQYF.

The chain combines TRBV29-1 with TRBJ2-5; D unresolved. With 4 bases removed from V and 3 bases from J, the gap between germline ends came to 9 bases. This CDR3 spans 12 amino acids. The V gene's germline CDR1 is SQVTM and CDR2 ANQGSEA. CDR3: CSVVGDEETQYF. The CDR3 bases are TGCAGCGTTGTCGGCGACGAAGAGACCCAGTACTTC.

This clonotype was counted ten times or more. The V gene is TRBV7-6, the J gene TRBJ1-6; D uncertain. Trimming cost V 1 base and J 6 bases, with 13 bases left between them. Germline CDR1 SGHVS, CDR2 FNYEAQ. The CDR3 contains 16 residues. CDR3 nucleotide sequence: TGTGCCAGCAGCTTAGACACCCGGCTCCGTAATTCACCCCTCCACTTT. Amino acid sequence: CASSLDTRLRNSPLHF.

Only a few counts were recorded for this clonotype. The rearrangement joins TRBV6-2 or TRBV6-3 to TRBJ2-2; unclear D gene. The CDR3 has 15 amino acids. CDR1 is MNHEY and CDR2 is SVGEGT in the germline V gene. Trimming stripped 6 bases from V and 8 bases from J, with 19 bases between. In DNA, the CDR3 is TGTGCCAGCAGCTCCCGAACGGAAACACCGGGGGAGCTGTTTTTT. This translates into CASSSRTETPGELFF.

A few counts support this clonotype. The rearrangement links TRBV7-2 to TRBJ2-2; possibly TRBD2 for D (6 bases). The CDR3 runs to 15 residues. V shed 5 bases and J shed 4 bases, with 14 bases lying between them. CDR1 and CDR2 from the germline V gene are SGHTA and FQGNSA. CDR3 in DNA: TGTGCCAGCAGCCCCCGAAGGGGAGGCACCGGGGAGCTGTTTTTT. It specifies CASSPRRGGTGELFF.

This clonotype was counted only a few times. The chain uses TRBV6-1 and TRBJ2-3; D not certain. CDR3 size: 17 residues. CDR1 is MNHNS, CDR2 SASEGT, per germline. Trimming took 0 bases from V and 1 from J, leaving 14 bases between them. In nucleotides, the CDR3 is TGTGCCAGCAGTGAAGCGGGCGTCGGCGGAGGCACAGATACGCAGTATTTT. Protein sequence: CASSEAGVGGGTDTQYF.